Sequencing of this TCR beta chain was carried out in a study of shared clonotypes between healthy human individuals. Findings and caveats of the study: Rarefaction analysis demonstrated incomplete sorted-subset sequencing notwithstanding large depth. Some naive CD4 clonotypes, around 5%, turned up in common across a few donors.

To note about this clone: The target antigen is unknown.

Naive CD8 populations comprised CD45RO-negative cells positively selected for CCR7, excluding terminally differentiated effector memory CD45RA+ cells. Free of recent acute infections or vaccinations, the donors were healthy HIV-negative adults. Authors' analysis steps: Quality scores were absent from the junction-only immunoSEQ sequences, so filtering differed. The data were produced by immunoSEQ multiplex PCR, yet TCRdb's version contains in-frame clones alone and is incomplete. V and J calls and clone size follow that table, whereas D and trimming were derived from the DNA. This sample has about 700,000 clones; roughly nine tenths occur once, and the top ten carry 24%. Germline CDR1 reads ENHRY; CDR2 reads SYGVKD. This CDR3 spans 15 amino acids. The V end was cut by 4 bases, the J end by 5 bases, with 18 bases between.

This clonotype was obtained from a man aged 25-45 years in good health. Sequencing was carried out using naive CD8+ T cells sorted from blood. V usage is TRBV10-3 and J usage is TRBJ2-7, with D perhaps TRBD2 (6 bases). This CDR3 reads CAISGDLSLNDEQYF. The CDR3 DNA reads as TGTGCCATCAGTGGGGACTTATCTTTAAACGACGAGCAGTACTTC.